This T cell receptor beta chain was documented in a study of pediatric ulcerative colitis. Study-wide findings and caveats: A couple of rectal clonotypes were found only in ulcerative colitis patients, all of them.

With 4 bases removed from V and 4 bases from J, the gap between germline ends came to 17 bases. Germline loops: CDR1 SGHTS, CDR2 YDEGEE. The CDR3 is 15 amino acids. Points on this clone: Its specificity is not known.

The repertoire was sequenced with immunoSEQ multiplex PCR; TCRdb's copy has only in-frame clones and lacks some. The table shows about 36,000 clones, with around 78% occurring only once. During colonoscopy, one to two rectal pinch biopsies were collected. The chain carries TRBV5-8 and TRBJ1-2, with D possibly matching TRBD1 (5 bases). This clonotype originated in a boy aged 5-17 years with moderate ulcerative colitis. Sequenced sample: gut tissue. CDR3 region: CASSPSTASFYGYTF. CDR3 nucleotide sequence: TGTGCCAGCAGCCCCTCGACAGCCTCCTTCTATGGCTACACCTTC. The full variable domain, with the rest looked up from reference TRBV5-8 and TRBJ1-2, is EAGVTQSPTHLIKTRGQQATLRCSPISGHTSVYWYQQALGLGLQFLLWYDEGEERNRGNFPPRFSGRQFPNYSSELNVNALELEDSALYLCASSPSTASFYGYTFGSGTRLTVV.